Listed here are 6 T cell receptor beta chains from one sample, sequenced in a study of T cell responses to AZD1222 COVID-19 vaccine. Measured with immunoSEQ multiplex PCR; TCRdb has only the in-frame clones, and not every one. The table has about 130,000 clones, 70% to 90% seen once. The specimen was peripheral blood, collected on day 0 of AZD1222 vaccination. The receptors originated from an adult in good health.

This clone occurred a few times. Here the CDR3 reads CASSPGTAPLYGYTF. As DNA, the CDR3 is TGTGCCAGCTCACCAGGTACCGCACCCCTCTATGGCTACACCTTC. This chain connects TRBV18 to TRBJ1-2, with D hard to call. Germline V gives CDR1 KGHSH, CDR2 LQKENI. V was cut by 2 bases and J by 4 bases, with 14 bases left in between. This CDR3 has 15 residues. Drawing the rest from reference TRBV18 and TRBJ1-2, the complete variable domain is NAGVMQNPRHLVRRRGQEARLRCSPMKGHSHVYWYRQLPEEGLKFMVYLQKENIIDESGMPKERFSAEFPKEGPSILRIQQVVRGDSAAYFCASSPGTAPLYGYTFGSGTRLTVV.

This clone came up a few times. This chain uses TRBV27 with TRBJ2-7, with D possibly called TRBD1 or TRBD2 (5 bases each). V was clipped by 6 bases and J by 2 bases, with 17 bases between them. The germline V gene encodes CDR1 MNHEY and CDR2 SMNVEV (reference sequence). This CDR3 comprises 15 residues. The CDR3 loop is CASRLQDSRPYEQYF. For the CDR3, the DNA is TGTGCCAGCAGATTACAGGACTCTCGACCCTACGAGCAGTACTTC.

The genes are TRBV9 and TRBJ1-2; D is perhaps TRBD1 (5 bases). From germline, CDR1 is SGDLS and CDR2 YYNGEE. V was pared by 0 bases and J by 6 bases, with 15 bases between. The CDR3 is made up of 15 amino acids. This CDR3 is CASSVEGRAFDGYTF. The CDR3 nucleotides are TGTGCCAGCAGCGTAGAAGGCAGGGCGTTTGATGGCTACACCTTC.

This clone was picked up one time. The CDR3 region has the DNA TGTGCCAGCAGCCAAGCGAGGGGGCTTGAGCAGTTCTTC. Residues: CASSQARGLEQFF. The chain uses TRBV14 and TRBJ2-1; 7 bases line up with TRBD1. The V and J ends lost 1 base and 9 bases, in that order; junction bases with no gene match: 3. Per germline, CDR1 SGHDN and CDR2 FVKESK. The CDR3 runs to 13 residues.

This clone occurred once. The genes are TRBV5-1 and TRBJ2-2; 8 nucleotides agree with TRBD2. V lost 3 bases to trimming and J lost 6 bases; unmatched junction nucleotides: 7. CDR1 and CDR2 from the germline V gene are SGHRS and YFSETQ. This CDR3 contains 15 residues. Written as DNA, the CDR3 is TGCGCCAGCAGCTCTCTGGGCGGGGGGTCCGGGGAGCTGTTTTTT. It encodes CASSSLGGGSGELFF.

V gene TRBV27 combines with J gene TRBJ1-1; no firm D call. This CDR3 has 13 amino acids. Germline CDR1 is MNHEY and CDR2 is SMNVEV (reference sequence). V dropped 0 bases and J dropped 0 bases, with 2 bases sitting between them. CDR3 region: CASSLSVNTEAFF. CDR3 in DNA: TGTGCCAGCAGTTTATCGGTGAACACTGAAGCTTTCTTT.